Following are 3 T cell receptor beta chains from one sample sequenced in a study of a mutant IDH1 vaccine in newly diagnosed glioma (dated by TCRdb to the early 2020s). In the paper's terms, the time point label means: week 23, last vaccination. Every vaccine dose consisted of 300 ug of a 20-mer mutant IDH1 peptide in Montanide, administered subcutaneously together with topical imiquimod. The library was generated by the immunoSEQ multiplex PCR assay. Here the immuneACCESS table is served through TCRdb, limited to in-frame sequences with V and J called. Missing clones are a known gap in these copies; in checked studies unresolved V genes cover under half, and the rest lacks a known reason. The sample profile shows 20,000 to 25,000 clones; around 80% of them were found once. The top ten clonotypes cover 13% of the sample. Their target antigens are unknown. The sample here was PBMCs, taken from a glioma patient whose treatment included an IDH1 peptide vaccine. Receptors originate from a man aged 25-45 years with glioma.

The chain joins TRBV15 to TRBJ2-2, with 14 bases matching TRBD2. Losses at the gene ends were 3 bases for V and 8 bases for J; bases not matched to a gene: 2. Germline lookup yields CDR1 LNHNV and CDR2 YYDKDF (reference sequence). CDR3 length: 15 amino acids. CDR3 sequence: CATSRGLAGVGELFF. The CDR3 bases are TGTGCCACCAGCAGGGGACTAGCGGGAGTGGGGGAGCTGTTTTTT.

V gene TRBV5-8 combines with J gene TRBJ2-6; D may correspond to TRBD1 or TRBD2 (5 bases each). The CDR3 contains 17 residues. CDR1 is SGHTS and CDR2 is YDEGEE in the germline V gene. V lost 4 bases to trimming and J lost 2 bases, with 16 bases between them. CDR3 residues: CASSPRGGVAGANVLTF. The CDR3 bases are TGTGCCAGCAGCCCCCGTGGGGGAGTCGCTGGGGCCAACGTCCTGACTTTC.

The rearrangement uses TRBV5-6 and TRBJ2-7; 8 bases are a match to TRBD1. This CDR3 is built from 14 residues. Germline CDR1 is SGHDT and CDR2 is YYEEEE. After removal of 2 bases from V and 5 bases from J, the junction contained 6 bases not matched to a gene. CDR3 nucleotides: TGTGCCAGCAGCTTCGGACAGGGAACCGACGAGCAGTACTTC. Amino acids: CASSFGQGTDEQYF.